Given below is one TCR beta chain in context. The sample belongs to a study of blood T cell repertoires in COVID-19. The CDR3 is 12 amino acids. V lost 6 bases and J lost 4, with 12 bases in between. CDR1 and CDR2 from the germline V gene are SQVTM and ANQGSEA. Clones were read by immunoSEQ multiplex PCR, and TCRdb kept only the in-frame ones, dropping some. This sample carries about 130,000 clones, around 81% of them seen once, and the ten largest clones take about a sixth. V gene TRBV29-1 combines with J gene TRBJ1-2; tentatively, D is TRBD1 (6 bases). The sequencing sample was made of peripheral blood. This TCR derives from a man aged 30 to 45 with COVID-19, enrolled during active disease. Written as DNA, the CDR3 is TGCAGCGTACAGGGTATCAGCTATGGCTACACCTTC. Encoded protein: CSVQGISYGYTF.